The clone carrying this T cell receptor (beta chain) was recorded a few times. Trimming shortened V by 2 bases and J by 2 bases, and 13 bases separated the two germline ends. CDR3 length equals 14 residues. Germline loops: CDR1 GTSNPN, CDR2 SVGIG (reference sequence). Some clones are missing from TCRdb's copy, which holds only in-frame ones; the method was immunoSEQ multiplex PCR. Of 55,000 to 75,000 clones listed, about 73% were seen once; the top ten hold roughly 2.8%. The source of the sample is a study of T cell clones after liver transplantation. Source: CD4+ T cells from blood, taken at the approximately 16-month timepoint. V and J are TRBV30 and TRBJ2-7, with no clear D. The sequence was collected from a human patient who received a liver transplant. Some T cells may arise from the graft donor. This chain's CDR3 is CAWSRKTVPYEQYF. In DNA, the CDR3 is TGTGCCTGGAGTAGGAAGACGGTACCCTACGAGCAGTACTTC.